This T cell receptor (beta chain) was found in a study of identical twins. Study results and caveats: Conclusions were based on cross-sectional statistical analysis, without following the same donors. Models underestimated how often monozygotic twins shared out-of-frame TCR alpha.

Germline assignment: CDR1 SGHKS and CDR2 YYEKEE (reference sequence). The CDR3 covers 14 residues. V dropped 2 bases and J dropped 3; count of bases not matched to a gene: 5. To note about this clonotype: No antigen is known for it.

One entry per CDR3 protein, called by TCRdb with MiXCR from the 5' RACE reads. This table holds 500,000 to 650,000 distinct CDR3 sequences, around 22% found once. The data also belong to a second study, concerning yellow fever vaccine responses in identical twins. From that second work: Reports say the vaccine T cell response in twins looked partly convergent and partly personalized.

This chain joins TRBV5-5 and TRBJ2-7; 7 positions agree with TRBD1. This sequence originates from a woman aged 18-29 years in good health. The sequenced sample was CD4+ T cells sorted from blood. CDR3 loop: CASSLNDRVYEQYF. The CDR3 DNA follows: TGTGCCAGCAGCTTAAACGACAGGGTCTACGAGCAGTACTTC.